This TCR beta chain was recovered during a study of shared clonotypes between healthy human individuals. Assay used: immunoSEQ multiplex PCR; TCRdb lists only in-frame clones, some missing. Altogether over 1.4 million clones are present, around 97% being singletons, with the ten largest covering roughly 1.1%. This TCR came from a young man in good health. The sample comprised naive CD4+ T cells sorted from blood. Subset specified: CD45RA+ positively selected.

This CDR3 is CSVVSRSIEQYF. The DNA of the CDR3 is TGCAGCGTTGTCAGTCGCTCAATCGAGCAGTACTTC. The gene calls are TRBV29-1 and TRBJ2-7; no reliable D call. V dropped 4 bases and J dropped 6 bases, with 13 bases sitting between them. The CDR3 is made up of 12 amino acids. Germline-derived CDR1 and CDR2 are SQVTM and ANQGSEA.